This TCR beta chain was sequenced during a study of T cells in Graves' hyperthyroidism and ophthalmopathy. General study results and limits: From stable hyperthyroidism, ophthalmopathy was separated by a 13 V-J model.

Germline values: CDR1 DFQATT, CDR2 SNEGSKA (reference sequence). The CDR3 is 14 residues long. V was pared by 3 bases and J by 4 bases, with 7 bases of the junction left unmatched. The source material, RNA transcripts, was used to amplify TCR beta CDR3 regions. First-round RT-PCR with HTBI primers amplified the TCR CDR3 region. TCRdb fed the multiplex PCR reads into MiXCR, producing one record per CDR3 protein. Of under 650,000 distinct CDR3 sequences listed, roughly 17% are singletons. This clonotype was seen at least ten times. The target antigen is unknown. The sample comprised blood. The receptor was isolated from a woman aged 25 to 39 with Graves' hyperthyroidism. This chain links TRBV20-1 with TRBJ1-2, with 8 bases identical to TRBD1. The CDR3: CSARAGTGSYGYTF. Written as DNA, the CDR3 is TGCAGTGCTAGGGCGGGGACAGGCAGCTATGGCTACACCTTC.